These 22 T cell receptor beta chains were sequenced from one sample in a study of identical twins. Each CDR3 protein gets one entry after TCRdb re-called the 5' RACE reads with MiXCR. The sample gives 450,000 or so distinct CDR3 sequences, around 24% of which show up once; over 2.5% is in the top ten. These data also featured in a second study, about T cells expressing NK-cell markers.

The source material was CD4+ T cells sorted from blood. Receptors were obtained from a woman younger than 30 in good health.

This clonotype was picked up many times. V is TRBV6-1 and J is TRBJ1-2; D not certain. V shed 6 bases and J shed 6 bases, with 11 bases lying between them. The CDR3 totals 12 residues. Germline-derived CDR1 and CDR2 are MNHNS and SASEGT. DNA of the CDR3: TGTGCCAGCAGCCTAGTTATGCATGGCTACACCTTC. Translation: CASSLVMHGYTF.

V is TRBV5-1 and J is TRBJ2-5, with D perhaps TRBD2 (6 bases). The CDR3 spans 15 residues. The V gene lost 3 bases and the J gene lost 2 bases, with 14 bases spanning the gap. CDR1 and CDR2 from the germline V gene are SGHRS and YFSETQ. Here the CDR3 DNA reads TGCGCCAGCAGCTCCACGGGGACTCGACAAGAGACCCAGTACTTC. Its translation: CASSSTGTRQETQYF.

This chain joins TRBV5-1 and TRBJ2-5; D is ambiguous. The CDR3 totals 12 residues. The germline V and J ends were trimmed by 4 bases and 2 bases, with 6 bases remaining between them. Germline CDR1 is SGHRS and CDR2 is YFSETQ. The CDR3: CASSRLQETQYF. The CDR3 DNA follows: TGCGCCAGCAGCCGCCTACAAGAGACCCAGTACTTC.

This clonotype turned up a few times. CDR3 sequence reads: CSASSPSGNTIYF. The CDR3 DNA sequence: TGCAGTGCTAGTTCGCCTTCTGGAAACACCATATATTTT. The rearrangement joins TRBV20-1 to TRBJ1-3; D gene uncertain. Germline assignment: CDR1 DFQATT and CDR2 SNEGSKA (reference sequence). The CDR3 contains 13 residues. With 3 bases removed from V and 1 base from J, the gap between germline ends came to 7 bases.

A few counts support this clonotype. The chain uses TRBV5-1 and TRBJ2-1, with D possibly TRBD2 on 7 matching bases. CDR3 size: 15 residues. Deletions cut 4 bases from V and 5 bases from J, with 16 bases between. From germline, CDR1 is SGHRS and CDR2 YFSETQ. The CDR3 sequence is CASSPPGGLDNEQFF. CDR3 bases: TGCGCCAGCAGCCCACCGGGGGGCCTTGACAATGAGCAGTTCTTC.

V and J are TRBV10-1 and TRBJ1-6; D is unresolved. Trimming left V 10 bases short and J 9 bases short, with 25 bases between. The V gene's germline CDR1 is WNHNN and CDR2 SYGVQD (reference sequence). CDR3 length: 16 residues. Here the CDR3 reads CANRLGDPRSRSPLHF. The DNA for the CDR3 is TGCGCCAACCGGTTGGGAGACCCTCGAAGTCGTTCACCCCTCCACTTT.

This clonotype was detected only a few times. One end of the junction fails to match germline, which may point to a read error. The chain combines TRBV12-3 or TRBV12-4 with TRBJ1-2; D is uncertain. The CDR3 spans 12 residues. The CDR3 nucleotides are TGTGCCAGCAGTTTAGGATACCCAAGACCTGACTTC. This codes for CASSLGYPRPDF.

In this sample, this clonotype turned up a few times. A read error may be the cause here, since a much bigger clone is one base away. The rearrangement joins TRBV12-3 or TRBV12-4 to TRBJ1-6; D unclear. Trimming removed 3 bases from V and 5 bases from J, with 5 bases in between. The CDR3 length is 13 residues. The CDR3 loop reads CASSFGDNSPLHF. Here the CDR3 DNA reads TGTGCCAGCAGTTTTGGGGATAATTCACCCCTCCACTTT.

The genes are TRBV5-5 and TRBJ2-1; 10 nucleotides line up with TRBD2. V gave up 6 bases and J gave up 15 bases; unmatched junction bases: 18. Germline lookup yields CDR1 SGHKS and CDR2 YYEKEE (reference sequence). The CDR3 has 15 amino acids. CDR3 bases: TGTGCCAGCATCCATCCGGGACTAGCGCTCGACGCCCCGTTCTTC. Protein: CASIHPGLALDAPFF.

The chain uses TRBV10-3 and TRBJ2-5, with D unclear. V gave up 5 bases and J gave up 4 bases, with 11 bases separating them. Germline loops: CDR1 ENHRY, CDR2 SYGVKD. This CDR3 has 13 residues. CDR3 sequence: CAISSQVGETQYF. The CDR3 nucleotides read TGTGCCATCAGTAGCCAGGTGGGAGAGACCCAGTACTTC.

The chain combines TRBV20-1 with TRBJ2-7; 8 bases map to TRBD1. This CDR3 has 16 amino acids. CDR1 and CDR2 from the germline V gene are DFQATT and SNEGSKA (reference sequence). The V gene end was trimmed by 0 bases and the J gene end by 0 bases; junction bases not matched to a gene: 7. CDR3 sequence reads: CSARDPRTGNSYEQYF. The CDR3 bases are TGCAGTGCTAGAGATCCCCGGACAGGGAACTCCTACGAGCAGTACTTC.

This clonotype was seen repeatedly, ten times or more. The CDR3 is CASSRQGDSPLHF. The CDR3 DNA reads as TGTGCCAGCAGCCGCCAGGGCGATTCACCCCTCCACTTT. J is TRBJ1-6 and V is TRBV3-1; possibly TRBD1 for D (5 bases). The CDR3 sequence is 13 residues long. Trimming took 4 bases from V and 8 from J, leaving 9 bases between them. Per germline, CDR1 LGHDT and CDR2 YNNKEL (reference sequence).

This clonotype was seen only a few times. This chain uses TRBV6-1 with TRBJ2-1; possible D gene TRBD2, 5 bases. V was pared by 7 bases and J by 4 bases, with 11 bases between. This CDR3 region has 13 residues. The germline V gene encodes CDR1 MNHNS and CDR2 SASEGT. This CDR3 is CASIGGTYNEQFF. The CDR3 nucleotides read TGTGCCAGCATAGGAGGTACTTACAATGAGCAGTTCTTC.

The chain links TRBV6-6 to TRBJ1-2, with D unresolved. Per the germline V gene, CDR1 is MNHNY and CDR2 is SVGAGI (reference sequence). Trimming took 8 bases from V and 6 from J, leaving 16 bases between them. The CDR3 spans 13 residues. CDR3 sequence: CASVKLGEDGYTF. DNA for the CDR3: TGTGCCAGCGTCAAACTCGGAGAGGATGGCTACACCTTC.

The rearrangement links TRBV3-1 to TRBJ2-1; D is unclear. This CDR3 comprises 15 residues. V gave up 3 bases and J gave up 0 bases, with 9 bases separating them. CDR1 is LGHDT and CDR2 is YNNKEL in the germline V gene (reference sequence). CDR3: CASSHQRSSYNEQFF. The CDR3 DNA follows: TGTGCCAGCAGCCATCAGCGCTCCTCCTACAATGAGCAGTTCTTC.

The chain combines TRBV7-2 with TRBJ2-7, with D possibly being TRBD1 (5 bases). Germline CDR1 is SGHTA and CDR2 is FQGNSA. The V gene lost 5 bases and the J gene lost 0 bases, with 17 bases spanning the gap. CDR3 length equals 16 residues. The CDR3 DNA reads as TGTGCCAGCAGCATAACCCAAGGGGCCAGCTCCTACGAGCAGTACTTC. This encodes CASSITQGASSYEQYF.

The CDR3 DNA reads as TGCGCCAGCAGCTTGGGATTGGGCGTTCTTTCTGGCAATGAGCAGTTCTTC. As protein: CASSLGLGVLSGNEQFF. This chain uses TRBV5-1 with TRBJ2-1; D is uncertain. V dropped 0 bases and J dropped 6 bases, with 19 bases sitting between them. The CDR3 is 17 residues long. Germline CDR1 and CDR2: SGHRS and YFSETQ.

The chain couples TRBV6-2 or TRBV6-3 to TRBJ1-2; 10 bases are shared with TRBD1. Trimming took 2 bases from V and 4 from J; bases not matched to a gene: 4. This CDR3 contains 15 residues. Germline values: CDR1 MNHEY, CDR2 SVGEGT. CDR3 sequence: CASSYGTGAGYGYTF. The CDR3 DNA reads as TGTGCCAGCAGTTACGGGACAGGGGCCGGCTATGGCTACACCTTC.

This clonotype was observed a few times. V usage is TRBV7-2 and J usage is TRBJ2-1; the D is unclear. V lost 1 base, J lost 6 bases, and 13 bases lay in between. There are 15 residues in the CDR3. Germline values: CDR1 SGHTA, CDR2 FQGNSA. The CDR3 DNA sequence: TGTGCCAGCAGCTTAGTTGACGGGTTGCGCAATGAGCAGTTCTTC. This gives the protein CASSLVDGLRNEQFF. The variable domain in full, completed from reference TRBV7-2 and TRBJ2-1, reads GAGVSQSPSNKVTEKGKDVELRCDPISGHTALYWYRQSLGQGLEFLIYFQGNSAPDKSGLPSDRFSAERTGGSVSTLTIQRTQQEDSAVYLCASSLVDGLRNEQFFGPGTRLTVL.

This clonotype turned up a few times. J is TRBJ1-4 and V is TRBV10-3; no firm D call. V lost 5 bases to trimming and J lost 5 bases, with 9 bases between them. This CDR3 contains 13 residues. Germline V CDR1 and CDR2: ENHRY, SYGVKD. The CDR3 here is CAISPGRNEKLFF. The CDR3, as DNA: TGTGCCATCAGTCCGGGGAGAAATGAAAAACTGTTTTTT.

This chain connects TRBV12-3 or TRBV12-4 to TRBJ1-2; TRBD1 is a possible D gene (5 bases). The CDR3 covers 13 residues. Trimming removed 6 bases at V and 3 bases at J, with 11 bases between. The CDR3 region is CASSAGRDYGYTF. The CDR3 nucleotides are TGTGCCAGCAGCGCAGGGAGAGACTATGGCTACACCTTC.

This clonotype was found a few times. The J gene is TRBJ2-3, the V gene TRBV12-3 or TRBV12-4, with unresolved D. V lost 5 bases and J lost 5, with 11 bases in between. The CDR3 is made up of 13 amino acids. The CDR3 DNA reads TGTGCCAGCAGTCCCCCCTGGGGAGATACGCAGTATTTT. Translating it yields CASSPPWGDTQYF.